This T cell receptor (beta chain) was captured by sequencing in a study of graft-versus-host responses after intestinal transplantation. TCRdb's table, derived via immunoSEQ multiplex PCR, lists solely in-frame clones and lacks some. This table holds just under 85,000 clones, 75% to 95% found once. This CDR3 is 14 amino acids long. Trimming took 6 bases from V and 5 from J; bases not matched to a gene: 9. The germline V gene encodes CDR1 SGHNT and CDR2 YENEEA. Whole-study results and caveats: GvH clones appeared in recipient marrow, some first in ileum or blood. Levels of circulating GvH clones at their peak were associated with early post-transplant HvG declines.

This clone appeared once. Its antigen is not known. The sequence came from a human donor who was the organ donor for an intestinal transplant. This chain joins TRBV11-3 and TRBJ2-7, with 8 bases matching TRBD1. The source was unstimulated CD8+ T cells sorted from spleen or lymph node cells, collected before transplant. CDR3 sequence: CASRPRTGTDEQYF. The CDR3 bases are TGTGCCAGCAGACCAAGGACAGGGACGGACGAGCAGTACTTC.